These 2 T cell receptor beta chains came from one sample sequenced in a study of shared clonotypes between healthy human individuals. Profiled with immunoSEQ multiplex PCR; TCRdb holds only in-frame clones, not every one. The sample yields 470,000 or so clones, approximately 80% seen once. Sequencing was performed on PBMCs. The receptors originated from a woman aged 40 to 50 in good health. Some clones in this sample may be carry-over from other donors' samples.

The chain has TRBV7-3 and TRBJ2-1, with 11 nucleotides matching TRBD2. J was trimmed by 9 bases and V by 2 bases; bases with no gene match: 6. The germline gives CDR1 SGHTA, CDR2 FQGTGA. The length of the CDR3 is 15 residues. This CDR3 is CASSLALAGVSEQFF. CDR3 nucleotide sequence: TGTGCCAGCAGCTTAGCACTAGCGGGAGTGAGTGAGCAGTTCTTC.

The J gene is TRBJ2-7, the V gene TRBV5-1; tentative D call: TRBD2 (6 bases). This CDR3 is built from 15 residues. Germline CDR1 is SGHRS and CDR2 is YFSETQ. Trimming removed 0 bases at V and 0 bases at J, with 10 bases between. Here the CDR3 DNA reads TGCGCCAGCAGCTTGGGGGTCGGGAGCTCCTACGAGCAGTACTTC. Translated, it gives CASSLGVGSSYEQYF.